The 23 T cell receptor beta chains given below trace back to one sample, sequenced in a study of blood T cell repertoires in COVID-19. Sequencing was performed with immunoSEQ multiplex PCR; in TCRdb, only in-frame clones are kept and a portion is missing. This table holds 400,000 to 450,000 clones, about 87% found once. The sample taken for sequencing was peripheral blood. These receptor sequences come from a woman aged 45-60 years with COVID-19, enrolled during active disease.

The chain links TRBV3-1 (or the pseudogene TRBV3-2) to TRBJ1-1; no firm D call. This CDR3 is built from 13 residues. With 9 bases removed from V and 4 bases from J, the gap between germline ends came to 15 bases. Germline CDR1 and CDR2: LGHDT and YNNKEL (reference sequence). CDR3 in DNA: TGTGCCAGTTCCGTAAGAGGAGTCACTGAAGCTTTCTTT. Residues: CASSVRGVTEAFF.

This clone was seen only once. This rearrangement joins TRBV19 to TRBJ1-1; tentatively, D is TRBD1 (5 bases). The germline V gene has CDR1 LNHDA and CDR2 SQIVND (reference sequence). The CDR3 spans 13 residues. Trimming took off 7 bases at V and 1 base at J, with 10 bases between the two ends. The CDR3 sequence: CASTDRPNTEAFF. CDR3 DNA sequence: TGTGCCAGTACCGACAGACCGAACACTGAAGCTTTCTTT.

V usage is TRBV2 and J usage is TRBJ1-2; TRBD1 matches 7 bases. Per germline, CDR1 SNHLY and CDR2 FYNNEI. This CDR3 comprises 14 residues. J lost 8 bases, V lost 8 bases, and 14 bases had no gene match. CDR3 sequence reads: CASDSGTAVAGYTF. The DNA of the CDR3 is TGTGCCAGCGACTCTGGGACAGCCGTGGCCGGCTACACCTTC.

CDR3 loop: CASRQPQGSNQPQHF. The CDR3 coding sequence is TGTGCCAGCAGGCAGCCACAGGGAAGCAATCAGCCCCAGCATTTT. The rearrangement links TRBV27 to TRBJ1-5; D may be TRBD1 (6 bases). CDR1 is MNHEY, CDR2 SMNVEV, per germline (reference sequence). The CDR3 spans 15 residues. Trimming took off 6 bases at V and 1 base at J, with 13 bases between the two ends.

J is TRBJ1-2 and V is TRBV6-5; 7 nucleotides line up with TRBD1. Germline V CDR1 and CDR2: MNHEY, SVGAGI. This CDR3 is 12 amino acids long. Germline trimming cut 7 bases from V and 7 bases from J; bases unmatched to any gene: 6. CDR3 loop: CASTRQGSGYTF. CDR3 in DNA: TGTGCCAGCACCCGACAGGGCTCTGGCTACACCTTC.

The chain couples TRBV5-1 to TRBJ2-7; the D is unclear. V was clipped by 0 bases and J by 2 bases, with 15 bases between them. This CDR3 comprises 16 residues. CDR1 and CDR2 from the germline V gene are SGHRS and YFSETQ. DNA for the CDR3: TGCGCCAGCAGCTTGGCGGAGTCGCCAGTCCCCTACGAGCAGTACTTC. Translation: CASSLAESPVPYEQYF. The full variable domain, in which reference TRBV5-1 and TRBJ2-7 provide the parts outside the CDR3, is KAGVTQTPRYLIKTRGQQVTLSCSPISGHRSVSWYQQTPGQGLQFLFEYFSETQRNKGNFPGRFSGRQFSNSRSEMNVSTLELGDSALYLCASSLAESPVPYEQYFGPGTRLTVT.

The chain couples TRBV5-1 to TRBJ2-7, with D possibly TRBD1 on 6 matching bases. Trimming stripped 5 bases from V and 1 base from J, with 10 bases between. Germline V lookup: CDR1 SGHRS, CDR2 YFSETQ. The CDR3 is made up of 13 amino acids. Here the CDR3 DNA reads TGCGCCAGCAGTCAGGGGATTTCCTACGAGCAGTACTTC. Its protein is CASSQGISYEQYF. Looking up the rest from reference TRBV5-1 and TRBJ2-7 gives the full variable domain: KAGVTQTPRYLIKTRGQQVTLSCSPISGHRSVSWYQQTPGQGLQFLFEYFSETQRNKGNFPGRFSGRQFSNSRSEMNVSTLELGDSALYLCASSQGISYEQYFGPGTRLTVT.

V gene TRBV7-9 combines with J gene TRBJ2-3; 10 nucleotides agree with TRBD1. CDR1 and CDR2 (germline): SEHNR, FQNEAQ (reference sequence). The CDR3 spans 15 residues. V lost 3 bases to trimming and J lost 5 bases; unmatched junction nucleotides: 5. The CDR3 DNA reads as TGTGCCAGCAGCTTCGGGACAGGGGCTGGAGATACGCAGTATTTT. Translation: CASSFGTGAGDTQYF.

This clone was seen more than once but under ten times. The genes are TRBV5-6 and TRBJ2-1; 8 bases align to TRBD2. The CDR3 sequence is 14 residues long. Germline assignment: CDR1 SGHDT and CDR2 YYEEEE. J was trimmed by 9 bases and V by 4 bases; bases with no gene match: 9. The CDR3 DNA follows: TGTGCCAGCAGCCCGGGACTAGGGGATGGTGAGCAGTTCTTC. It translates to CASSPGLGDGEQFF.

The chain is built from TRBV5-1 and TRBJ1-4, with 7 bases identical to TRBD1. CDR3 length: 16 residues. The V and J ends lost 4 bases and 3 bases, in that order; junction bases with no gene match: 9. Germline-derived CDR1 and CDR2 are SGHRS and YFSETQ. CDR3 region: CASSPAGGTANEKLFF. CDR3 nucleotides: TGCGCCAGCAGCCCCGCAGGGGGAACGGCTAATGAAAAACTGTTTTTT.

This clone has only one observation. The CDR3 nucleotides are TGCAGTGACCGAGTCTATGGCTACACCTTC. Its protein product is CSDRVYGYTF. The chain joins TRBV20-1 to TRBJ1-2, with D unresolved. V gave up 7 bases and J gave up 4 bases, with 7 bases separating them. From germline, CDR1 is DFQATT and CDR2 SNEGSKA (reference sequence). This CDR3 has 10 amino acids.

The chain carries TRBV25-1 and TRBJ2-7; weak D call: TRBD2 (5 bases). CDR3 length equals 14 residues. CDR1 and CDR2 from the germline V gene are MGHDK and SYGVNS. Trimming shortened V by 6 bases and J by 0 bases, and 12 bases separated the two germline ends. DNA of the CDR3: TGTGCCAGCAGGGCTGCCGGGGTCTCCTACGAGCAGTACTTC. Translating gives CASRAAGVSYEQYF.

The chain uses TRBV4-2 and TRBJ1-4; 7 nucleotides align to TRBD1. After removal of 1 base from V and 7 bases from J, the junction contained 6 bases not matched to a gene. The CDR3 contains 15 residues. Germline CDR1 reads LGHNA; CDR2 reads YNFKEQ. In DNA, the CDR3 is TGTGCCAGCAGCCAAGTCGCGACAGGGCTTGAAAAACTGTTTTTT. This encodes CASSQVATGLEKLFF.

This chain links TRBV13 with TRBJ1-5; D uncertain. From germline, CDR1 is PRHDT and CDR2 FYEKMQ (reference sequence). The CDR3 is 12 amino acids. The V end was cut by 5 bases, the J end by 6 bases, with 8 bases between. The CDR3 region has the DNA TGTGCCAGCAGCACCCCGGGTCAGCCCCAGCATTTT. Amino acids: CASSTPGQPQHF.

Turning to this clone: The same CDR3 also results from other DNA sequences found in this sample. This chain links TRBV3-1 (or the pseudogene TRBV3-2) with TRBJ2-2; 7 nucleotides line up with TRBD2. The CDR3 consists of 14 residues. Germline loops: CDR1 LGHDT, CDR2 YNNKEL (reference sequence). With V trimmed by 1 base and J by 5 bases, 1 base remained unmatched. The CDR3 loop is CASSQGAGTGELFF. The CDR3, as DNA: TGTGCCAGCAGCCAAGGAGCGGGAACCGGGGAGCTGTTTTTT.

This clone was counted only a few times. The chain joins TRBV27 to TRBJ1-1; D ambiguous. V was shortened by 0 bases and J by 10 bases, with 12 bases between the two germline ends. Germline assignment: CDR1 MNHEY and CDR2 SMNVEV (reference sequence). The CDR3 spans 13 residues. The DNA for the CDR3 is TGTGCCAGCAGTTTATCTATCGGGAGTGGAGCTTTCTTT. Amino acid sequence: CASSLSIGSGAFF.

DNA of the CDR3: TGCACCAGCAGCCAAGAGCCCAGCGGGGTTAGGACCTACAATGAGCAGTTCTTC. It codes for CTSSQEPSGVRTYNEQFF. This chain connects TRBV1 to TRBJ2-1; the DNA was not used to check the table's D call, TRBD2. TRBV1 is listed as a pseudogene. The CDR3 covers 18 residues.

J is TRBJ2-7 and V is TRBV18; maybe TRBD1 (6 bases). The CDR3 has 15 amino acids. Germline CDR1 and CDR2: KGHSH and LQKENI. Trimming stripped 2 bases from V and 5 bases from J, with 16 bases between. The CDR3 sequence: CASSPAGQGSDEQYF. CDR3 nucleotides: TGTGCCAGCTCACCAGCTGGCCAGGGGTCTGACGAGCAGTACTTC.

In its sample, this clone was seen a few times. The chain couples TRBV10-2 to TRBJ2-7; 7 positions agree with TRBD2. The CDR3 totals 12 residues. Germline trimming cut 8 bases from V and 5 bases from J; bases unmatched to any gene: 6. Germline V gives CDR1 WSHSY, CDR2 SAAADI. This CDR3 is CASRGDAHEQYF. CDR3 bases: TGCGCCAGCCGGGGGGACGCCCACGAGCAGTACTTC.

This chain connects TRBV4-1 to TRBJ1-2; no definite D call. CDR1 and CDR2 from the germline V gene are MGHRA and YSYEKL. The CDR3 runs 15 residues. The germline V and J ends were trimmed by 3 bases and 7 bases, with 18 bases remaining between them. This chain's CDR3 is CASSHQSGSLTGYTF. CDR3 coding DNA: TGCGCCAGCAGCCACCAGTCGGGATCCCTTACTGGCTACACCTTC.

J is TRBJ2-2 and V is TRBV7-9; the D is unclear. The germline CDR1 and CDR2 sequences are SEHNR and FQNEAQ (reference sequence). Trimming removed 3 bases from V and 7 bases from J, with 12 bases in between. The length of the CDR3 is 14 residues. The CDR3 sequence: CASSFIDVFGELFF. CDR3 nucleotide sequence: TGTGCCAGCAGCTTTATAGATGTTTTCGGGGAGCTGTTTTTT.

This clone was seen a few times. The chain carries TRBV27 and TRBJ2-5; possibly TRBD2 for D (5 bases). Looked up from germline, CDR1 is MNHEY and CDR2 is SMNVEV (reference sequence). This CDR3 has 14 amino acids. The ends were cut back, 10 bases at V and 5 bases at J, with 20 bases in the middle. This chain's CDR3 is CATSERFSGETQYF. CDR3 nucleotide sequence: TGTGCCACCTCCGAAAGATTTTCGGGGGAGACCCAGTACTTC.

The V and J genes are TRBV3-1 (or the pseudogene TRBV3-2) and TRBJ2-1, with D uncertain. The CDR3 has 12 amino acids. Germline loops: CDR1 LGHDT, CDR2 YNNKEL (reference sequence). V gave up 4 bases and J gave up 6 bases, with 7 bases separating them. DNA of the CDR3: TGTGCCAGCAGCCTCTCTAGCAATGAGCAGTTCTTC. This gives the protein CASSLSSNEQFF.